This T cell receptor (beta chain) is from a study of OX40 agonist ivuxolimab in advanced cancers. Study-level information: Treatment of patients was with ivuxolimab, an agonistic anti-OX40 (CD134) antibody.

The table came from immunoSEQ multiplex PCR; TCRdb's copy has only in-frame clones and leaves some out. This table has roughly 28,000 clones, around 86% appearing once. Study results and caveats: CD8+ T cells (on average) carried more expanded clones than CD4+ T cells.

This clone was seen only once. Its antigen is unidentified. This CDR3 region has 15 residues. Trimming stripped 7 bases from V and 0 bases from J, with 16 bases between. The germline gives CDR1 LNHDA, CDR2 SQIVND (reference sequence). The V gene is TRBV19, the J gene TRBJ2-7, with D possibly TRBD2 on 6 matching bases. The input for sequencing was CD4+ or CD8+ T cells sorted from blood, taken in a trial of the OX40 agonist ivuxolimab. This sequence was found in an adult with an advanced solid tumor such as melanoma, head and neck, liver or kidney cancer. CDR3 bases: TGTGCCAGTACTCCCAGAGTCGGGAGCTCCTACGAGCAGTACTTC. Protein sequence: CASTPRVGSSYEQYF.